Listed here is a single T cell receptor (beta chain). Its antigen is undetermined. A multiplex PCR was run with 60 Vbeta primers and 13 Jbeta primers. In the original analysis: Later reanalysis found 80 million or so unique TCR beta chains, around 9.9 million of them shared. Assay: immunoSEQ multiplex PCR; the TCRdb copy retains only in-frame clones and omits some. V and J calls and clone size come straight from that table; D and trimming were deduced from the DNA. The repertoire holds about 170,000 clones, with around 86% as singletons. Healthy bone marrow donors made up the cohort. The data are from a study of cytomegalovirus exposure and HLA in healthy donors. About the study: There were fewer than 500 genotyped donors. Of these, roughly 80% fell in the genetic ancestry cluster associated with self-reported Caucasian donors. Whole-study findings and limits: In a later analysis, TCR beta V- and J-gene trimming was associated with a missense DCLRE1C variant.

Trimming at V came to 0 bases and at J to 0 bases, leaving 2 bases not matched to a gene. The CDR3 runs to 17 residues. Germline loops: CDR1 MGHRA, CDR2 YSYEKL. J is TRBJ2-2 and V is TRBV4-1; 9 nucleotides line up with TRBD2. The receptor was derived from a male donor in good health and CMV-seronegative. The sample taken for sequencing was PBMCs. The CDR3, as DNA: TGCGCCAGCAGCCAAGATAGACTAGCGGCGAACACCGGGGAGCTGTTTTTT. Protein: CASSQDRLAANTGELFF.